The rows below give T cell receptor beta chains drawn from one sample of a study of spatial heterogeneity in lung cancer. TCRdb reprocessed the 5' RACE reads with MiXCR, giving one entry per CDR3 protein. This table holds about 4,400 distinct CDR3 sequences, 20% to 25% found once. The material was normal lung tissue next to the tumor, obtained at surgery. These receptors originate from a female donor with early-stage non-small cell lung cancer. The CDR3 runs from the conserved cysteine through the conserved F or W. A D gene is named only where the DNA matches it firmly. Only part of the rows carry a size: once, few, many, or a class if the clone is expanded.

clone size | J gene | CDR3 length | D gene | V gene | CDR3 protein | CDR3 DNA
many | TRBJ2-6 | 17 | TRBD1 | TRBV12-3/TRBV12-4 | CASSRDRGSSGANVLTF | TGTGCCAGCAGCCGGGACAGGGGTAGCTCTGGGGCCAACGTCCTGACTTTC
few | TRBJ2-3 | 14 | NA | TRBV25-1 | CASSEGGAGLTQYF | TGTGCCAGCAGTGAAGGTGGGGCAGGCCTTACGCAGTATTTT
few | TRBJ2-3 | 16 | NA | TRBV9 | CASSVRPTSSTDTQYF | TGTGCCAGCAGCGTCCGACCCACAAGCAGCACAGATACGCAGTATTTT
NA | TRBJ2-2 | 14 | NA | TRBV11-2 | CASSLVQGGGELFF | TGTGCCAGCAGCTTAGTACAGGGCGGCGGGGAGCTGTTTTTT
large | TRBJ2-7 | 13 | NA | TRBV23-1 | CASSPRMSYEQYF | TGCGCCAGCTCCCCGCGGATGTCCTACGAGCAGTACTTC
NA | TRBJ1-1 | 13 | NA | TRBV20-1 | CSVGTTVNTEAFF | TGCAGTGTTGGGACGACGGTGAACACTGAAGCTTTCTTT
medium-sized | TRBJ2-7 | 15 | NA | TRBV20-1 | CSARGLGQSAYEQYF | TGCAGTGCTAGAGGATTAGGACAGAGTGCCTACGAGCAGTACTTC
few | TRBJ1-1 | 14 | NA | TRBV4-3 | CASSQQAMNTEAFF | TGCGCCAGCAGCCAACAGGCCATGAACACTGAAGCTTTCTTT
medium-sized | TRBJ2-1 | 14 | NA | TRBV20-1 | CSARDRIHYNEQFF | TGCAGTGCTAGAGATCGAATCCATTACAATGAGCAGTTCTTC
NA | TRBJ2-4 | 11 | NA | TRBV6-2/TRBV6-3 | CTSNQGSQQYF | TGTACCAGCAACCAAGGGAGCCAGCAGTACTTC
many | TRBJ2-3 | 15 | TRBD2 | TRBV4-3 | CASSLLAGVTDTQYF | TGCGCCAGCAGCCTTCTAGCGGGAGTCACAGATACGCAGTATTTT